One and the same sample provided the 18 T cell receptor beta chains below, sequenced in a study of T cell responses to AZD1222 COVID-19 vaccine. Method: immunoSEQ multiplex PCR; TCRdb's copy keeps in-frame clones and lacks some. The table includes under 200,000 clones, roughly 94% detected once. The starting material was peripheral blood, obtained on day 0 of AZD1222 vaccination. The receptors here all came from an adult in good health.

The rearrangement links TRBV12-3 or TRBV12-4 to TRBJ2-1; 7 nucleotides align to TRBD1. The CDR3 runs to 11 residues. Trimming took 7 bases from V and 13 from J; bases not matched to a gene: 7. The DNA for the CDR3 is TGTGCCAGCATCAAACAGGGGCATCAGTTCTTC. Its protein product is CASIKQGHQFF.

CDR3 sequence (DNA): TGTGCCAGCAGCTTAAACTACGAGCAGTACTTC. Encoded protein: CASSLNYEQYF. The chain recombines TRBV7-8 with TRBJ2-7; D gene ambiguous. Germline V gene sequence: CDR1 SGHVS, CDR2 FQNEAQ. There are 11 residues in the CDR3. Deletions cut 2 bases from V and 3 bases from J, with 2 bases between.

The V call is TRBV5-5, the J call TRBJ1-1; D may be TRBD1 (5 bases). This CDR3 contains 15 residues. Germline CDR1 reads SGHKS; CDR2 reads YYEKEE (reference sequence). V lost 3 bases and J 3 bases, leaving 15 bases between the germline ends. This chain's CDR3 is CASSSYLKGYTEAFF. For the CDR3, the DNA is TGTGCCAGCAGCTCCTACCTGAAGGGGTACACTGAAGCTTTCTTT.

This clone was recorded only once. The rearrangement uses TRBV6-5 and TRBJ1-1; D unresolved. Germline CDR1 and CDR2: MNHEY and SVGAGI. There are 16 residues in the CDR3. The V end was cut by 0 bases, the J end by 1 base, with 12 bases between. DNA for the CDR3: TGTGCCAGCAGTTACTCATTCAACAGCGAGAACACTGAAGCTTTCTTT. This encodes CASSYSFNSENTEAFF.

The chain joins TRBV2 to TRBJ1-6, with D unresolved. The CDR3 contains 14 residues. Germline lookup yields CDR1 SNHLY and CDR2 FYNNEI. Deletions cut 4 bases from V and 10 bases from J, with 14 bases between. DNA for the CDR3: TGTGCCAGCAGTGGTGGTGGGGAGGGCTCACCCCTCCACTTT. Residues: CASSGGGEGSPLHF.

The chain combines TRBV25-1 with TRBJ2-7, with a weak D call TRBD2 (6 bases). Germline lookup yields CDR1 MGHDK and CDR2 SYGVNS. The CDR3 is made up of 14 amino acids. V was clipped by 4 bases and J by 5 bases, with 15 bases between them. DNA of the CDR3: TGTGCCAGCAGTGGACTAGAGGAGGTGAACGAGCAGTACTTC. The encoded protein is CASSGLEEVNEQYF.

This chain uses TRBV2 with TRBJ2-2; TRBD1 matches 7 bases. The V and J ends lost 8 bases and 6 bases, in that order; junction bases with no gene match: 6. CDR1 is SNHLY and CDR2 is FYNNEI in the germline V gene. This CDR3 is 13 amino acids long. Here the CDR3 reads CASDDRAAGELFF. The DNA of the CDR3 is TGTGCCAGCGACGACAGGGCCGCCGGGGAGCTGTTTTTT.

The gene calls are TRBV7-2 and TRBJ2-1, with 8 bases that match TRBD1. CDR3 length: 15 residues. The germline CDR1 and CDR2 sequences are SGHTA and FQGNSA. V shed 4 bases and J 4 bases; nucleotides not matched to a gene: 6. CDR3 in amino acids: CASSSSRQGYNEQFF. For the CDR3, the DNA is TGTGCCAGCAGCTCCTCCCGACAGGGGTACAATGAGCAGTTCTTC.

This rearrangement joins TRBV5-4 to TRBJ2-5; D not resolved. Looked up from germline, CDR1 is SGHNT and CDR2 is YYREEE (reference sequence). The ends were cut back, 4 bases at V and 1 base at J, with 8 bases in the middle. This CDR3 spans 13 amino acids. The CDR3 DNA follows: TGTGCCAGCAGCATGAGAGGCCAAGAGACCCAGTACTTC. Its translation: CASSMRGQETQYF.

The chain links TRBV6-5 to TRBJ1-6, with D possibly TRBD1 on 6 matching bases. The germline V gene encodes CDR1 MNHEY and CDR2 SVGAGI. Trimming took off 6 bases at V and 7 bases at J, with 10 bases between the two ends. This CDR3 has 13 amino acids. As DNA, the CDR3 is TGTGCCAGCAGAAAGGGGGGGAATTCACCCCTCCACTTT. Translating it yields CASRKGGNSPLHF.

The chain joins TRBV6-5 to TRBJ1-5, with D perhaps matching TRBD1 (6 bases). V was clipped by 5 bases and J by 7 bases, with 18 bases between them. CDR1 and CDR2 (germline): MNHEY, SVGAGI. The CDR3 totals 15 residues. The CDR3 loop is CASSRTVIGNQPQHF. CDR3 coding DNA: TGTGCCAGCAGTAGGACAGTTATCGGGAACCAGCCCCAGCATTTT.

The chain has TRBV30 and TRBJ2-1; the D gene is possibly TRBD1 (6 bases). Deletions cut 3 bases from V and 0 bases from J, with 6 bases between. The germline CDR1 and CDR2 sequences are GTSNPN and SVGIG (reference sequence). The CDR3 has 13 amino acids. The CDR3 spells CAWRDSSYNEQFF. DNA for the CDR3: TGTGCCTGGAGGGACAGCTCCTACAATGAGCAGTTCTTC.

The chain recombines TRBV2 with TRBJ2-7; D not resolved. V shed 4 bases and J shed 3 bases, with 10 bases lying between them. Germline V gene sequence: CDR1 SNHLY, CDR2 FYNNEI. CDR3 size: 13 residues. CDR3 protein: CASSAGPRYEQYF. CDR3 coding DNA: TGTGCCAGCAGTGCCGGGCCCCGCTACGAGCAGTACTTC.

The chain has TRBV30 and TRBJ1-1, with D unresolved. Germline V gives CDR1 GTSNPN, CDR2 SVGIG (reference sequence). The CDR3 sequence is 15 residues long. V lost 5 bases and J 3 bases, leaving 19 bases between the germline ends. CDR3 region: CAWFTRGGRHTEAFF. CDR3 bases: TGTGCCTGGTTTACCCGTGGAGGGCGCCACACTGAAGCTTTCTTT.

In nucleotides, the CDR3 is TGTGCCAGCACCCCCCGGGGGTCGGACGAGCAGTACTTC. As protein: CASTPRGSDEQYF. The chain is built from TRBV27 and TRBJ2-7; a possible D gene is TRBD2 (6 bases). Germline V CDR1 and CDR2: MNHEY, SMNVEV (reference sequence). The CDR3 is made up of 13 amino acids. With 7 bases removed from V and 5 bases from J, the gap between germline ends came to 15 bases.

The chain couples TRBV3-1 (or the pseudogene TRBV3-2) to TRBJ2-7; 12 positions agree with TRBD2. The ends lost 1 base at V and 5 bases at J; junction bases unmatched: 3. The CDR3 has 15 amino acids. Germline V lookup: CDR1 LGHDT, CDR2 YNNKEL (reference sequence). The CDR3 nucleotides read TGTGCCAGCAGCCAAGGACTAGCGGGAGCCCACGAGCAGTACTTC. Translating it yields CASSQGLAGAHEQYF.

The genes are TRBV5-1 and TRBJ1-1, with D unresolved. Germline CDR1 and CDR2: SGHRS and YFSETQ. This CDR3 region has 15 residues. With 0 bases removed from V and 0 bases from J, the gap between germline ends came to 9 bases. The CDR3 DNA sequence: TGCGCCAGCAGCTTGGCCGGCGGTATGAACACTGAAGCTTTCTTT. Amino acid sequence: CASSLAGGMNTEAFF.

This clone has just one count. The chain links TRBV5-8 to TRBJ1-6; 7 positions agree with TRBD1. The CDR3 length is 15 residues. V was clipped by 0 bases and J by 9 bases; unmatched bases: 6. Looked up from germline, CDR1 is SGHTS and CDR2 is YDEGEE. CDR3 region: CASSLGTGVGSPLHF. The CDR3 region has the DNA TGTGCCAGCAGCTTGGGTACAGGGGTTGGTTCACCCCTCCACTTT.